This entry lists 23 T cell receptor beta chains sequenced from one sample in a study of blood T cell repertoires in COVID-19 (dated by TCRdb to the early 2020s). The library was obtained by the immunoSEQ multiplex PCR assay. Imported from immuneACCESS, the table was reduced by TCRdb to in-frame sequences with V and J called. These copies leave out some clones; in studies compared against another copy, an unresolved V gene accounts for under half, and the cause of the remainder is not known. The sample table shows about 300,000 clones, and around 89% are seen once. Approximately 6.6% of the sample lies in the top ten. The sequenced sample consisted of peripheral blood. These TCRs come from a woman aged 30 to 39 who had recovered from COVID-19.

This clone was observed once. The chain has TRBV5-1 and TRBJ2-1, with 14 bases aligning to TRBD2. The CDR3 sequence is 15 residues long. J was trimmed by 9 bases and V by 4 bases; bases with no gene match: 6. CDR1 and CDR2 (germline): SGHRS, YFSETQ. CDR3 protein: CASSAGLAGGAEQFF. Written as DNA, the CDR3 is TGCGCCAGCAGCGCAGGACTAGCGGGGGGTGCTGAGCAGTTCTTC.

The chain employs TRBV2 and TRBJ2-1; 10 bases are a match to TRBD2. J gave up 2 bases and V 5 bases, and 12 bases lay outside the gene matches. Germline V gene lookup returns CDR1 SNHLY and CDR2 FYNNEI. The CDR3 is 18 amino acids. CDR3 in amino acids: CASSFSPPSGGAYNEQFF. In nucleotides, the CDR3 is TGTGCCAGCAGTTTCTCTCCCCCAAGCGGGGGGGCCTACAATGAGCAGTTCTTC. Complete variable domain (other parts from reference TRBV2 and TRBJ2-1): EPEVTQTPSHQVTQMGQEVILRCVPISNHLYFYWYRQILGQKVEFLVSFYNNEISEKSEIFDDQFSVERPDGSNFTLKIRSTKLEDSAMYFCASSFSPPSGGAYNEQFFGPGTRLTVL.

This clone was seen more than once but under ten times. V gene TRBV3-1 (or the pseudogene TRBV3-2) combines with J gene TRBJ2-5, with TRBD2 as a possible D gene (5 bases). CDR1 and CDR2 (germline): LGHDT, YNNKEL (reference sequence). The CDR3 contains 15 residues. Trimming took 5 bases from V and 2 from J, leaving 15 bases between them. The DNA of the CDR3 is TGTGCCAGCAGCGTGAGGCCTACGGGACAAGAGACCCAGTACTTC. It specifies CASSVRPTGQETQYF.

The V call is TRBV4-3, the J call TRBJ1-1; D is possibly TRBD1 (5 bases). Germline CDR1 LGHNA, CDR2 YSLEER. This CDR3 contains 13 residues. Trimming cost V 0 bases and J 11 bases, with 13 bases left between them. CDR3 loop: CASSQEEGEGAFF. CDR3 bases: TGCGCCAGCAGCCAAGAGGAGGGCGAGGGGGCTTTCTTT.

The chain's CDR3 is CASSLIRDTYGYTF. The CDR3, as DNA: TGTGCCAGCAGTTTAATACGGGACACCTATGGCTACACCTTC. The chain employs TRBV28 and TRBJ1-2; TRBD1 is a possible D gene (6 bases). CDR1 and CDR2 from the germline V gene are MDHEN and SYDVKM. The V end lost 2 bases, the J end lost 4 bases, and 11 bases lay between the germline ends. The CDR3 runs 14 residues.

This clone has a single count. This chain joins TRBV9 and TRBJ1-4; D is uncertain. This CDR3 is 14 amino acids long. V lost 0 bases and J 3 bases, leaving 6 bases between the germline ends. CDR1 and CDR2 (germline): SGDLS, YYNGEE. The CDR3 DNA reads as TGTGCCAGCAGCGTAGGTGTATCTAATGAAAAACTGTTTTTT. Its protein is CASSVGVSNEKLFF.

V gene TRBV7-9 combines with J gene TRBJ1-4, with TRBD1 as a possible D gene (5 bases). Germline values: CDR1 SEHNR, CDR2 FQNEAQ (reference sequence). This CDR3 is 14 amino acids long. Trimming removed 4 bases from V and 2 bases from J, with 8 bases in between. In DNA, the CDR3 is TGTGCCAGCAGCTCAGGGTCCACTAATGAAAAACTGTTTTTT. It encodes CASSSGSTNEKLFF.

V and J are TRBV28 and TRBJ1-4, with 10 bases that match TRBD1. There are 14 residues in the CDR3. Per the germline V gene, CDR1 is MDHEN and CDR2 is SYDVKM. The J segment lost 13 bases and the V segment lost 2 bases, leaving 7 bases of the junction unmatched. CDR3 protein: CASSLGTGAWGLFF. In DNA form, the CDR3 reads TGTGCCAGCAGTTTAGGGACAGGGGCTTGGGGACTGTTTTTT.

The chain has TRBV4-2 and TRBJ1-5, with D uncertain. Trimming took off 4 bases at V and 0 bases at J, with 4 bases between the two ends. CDR3 size: 13 residues. CDR1 and CDR2 (germline): LGHNA, YNFKEQ. CDR3: CASSPFSNQPQHF. The CDR3 region has the DNA TGTGCCAGCAGCCCCTTTAGCAATCAGCCCCAGCATTTT.

This sequence joins TRBV6-6 and TRBJ2-4; TRBD1 matches 12 bases. This CDR3 contains 18 residues. Losses at the gene ends were 5 bases for V and 1 base for J; bases not matched to a gene: 9. Germline V gives CDR1 MNHNY, CDR2 SVGAGI (reference sequence). CDR3: CASSPRDRGLAAKNIQYF. In DNA form, the CDR3 reads TGTGCCAGCAGTCCCCGGGACAGGGGGCTAGCGGCCAAAAACATTCAGTACTTC.

The CDR3 protein is CASSPTGSSTYEQYF. CDR3 DNA sequence: TGTGCCAGCAGCCCGACAGGGTCCAGTACCTACGAGCAGTACTTC. V is TRBV27 and J is TRBJ2-7; 7 bases fit TRBD1. The germline V gene encodes CDR1 MNHEY and CDR2 SMNVEV (reference sequence). The junction had 10 bases not matched to a gene; V was cut back by 6 bases and J by 2 bases. The CDR3 is 15 amino acids.

J is TRBJ1-1 and V is TRBV19; TRBD1 aligns across 7 bases. The length of the CDR3 is 13 residues. Trimming removed 6 bases from V and 5 bases from J; junction bases left unmatched: 6. CDR1 and CDR2 (germline): LNHDA, SQIVND (reference sequence). CDR3 protein: CASRKGAGTEAFF. The CDR3 bases are TGTGCCAGTAGGAAGGGGGCGGGTACTGAAGCTTTCTTT.

The rearrangement joins TRBV6-5 to TRBJ1-5; D is uncertain. CDR3 length: 14 amino acids. V was pared by 7 bases and J by 3 bases, with 13 bases between. CDR1 is MNHEY and CDR2 is SVGAGI in the germline V gene. CDR3 sequence: CASTRERDNQPQHF. CDR3 DNA: TGTGCCAGCACGCGAGAGAGGGACAATCAGCCCCAGCATTTT.

This clone came up once. This sequence joins TRBV11-2 and TRBJ2-3; possibly TRBD2 for D (6 bases). This CDR3 comprises 14 residues. Germline CDR1 and CDR2: SGHAT and FQNNGV. The V gene lost 3 bases and the J gene lost 6 bases, with 13 bases spanning the gap. DNA of the CDR3: TGTGCCAGCAGCTTGGGACTGCCTGGGGATACGCAGTATTTT. It yields the protein CASSLGLPGDTQYF. The full variable domain, rest sourced from reference TRBV11-2 and TRBJ2-3, is EAGVAQSPRYKIIEKRQSVAFWCNPISGHATLYWYQQILGQGPKLLIQFQNNGVVDDSQLPKDRFSAERLKGVDSTLKIQPAKLEDSAVYLCASSLGLPGDTQYFGPGTRLTVL.

To note about this clone: This may be a read error, as it is one base from a much larger clone. The chain joins TRBV12-3 or TRBV12-4 to TRBJ1-3; D remains unclear. The CDR3 has 12 residues. V was shortened by 6 bases and J by 4 bases, with 7 bases between the two germline ends. The DNA of the CDR3 is TGTGCCAGCAGCTCCCTCGGAAACACCATATATTTT. It yields the protein CASSSLGNTIYF.

This clone was detected a few times. This sequence joins TRBV6-6 and TRBJ1-5; 9 nucleotides agree with TRBD1. Looked up from germline, CDR1 is MNHNY and CDR2 is SVGAGI (reference sequence). V dropped 2 bases and J dropped 7; count of bases not matched to a gene: 9. The CDR3 runs 16 residues. The CDR3 is CASSYARDRVKQPQHF. The DNA of the CDR3 is TGTGCCAGCAGTTACGCCCGGGACAGGGTCAAGCAGCCCCAGCATTTT.

The chain couples TRBV5-4 to TRBJ2-5; TRBD2 agrees at 15 bases. V lost 4 bases to trimming and J lost 4 bases; unmatched junction nucleotides: 11. The CDR3 is 18 amino acids. The germline V gene has CDR1 SGHNT and CDR2 YYREEE (reference sequence). CDR3 residues: CASSRTGTSGGPGETQYF. In DNA form, the CDR3 reads TGTGCCAGCAGCCGAACCGGGACTAGCGGGGGGCCGGGAGAGACCCAGTACTTC.

This clone came up many times. The chain links TRBV28 to TRBJ2-1; weak D call: TRBD2 (5 bases). Trimming pared 5 bases from V and 7 bases from J, leaving 21 bases between. CDR3 length: 16 amino acids. The germline CDR1 and CDR2 sequences are MDHEN and SYDVKM. The CDR3 loop is CASSPPGGSLGNEQFF. The CDR3 DNA is TGTGCCAGCAGTCCACCAGGAGGCAGTCTGGGAAATGAGCAGTTCTTC.

CDR3 sequence reads: CASVDGVTEAFF. In DNA, the CDR3 is TGTGCCAGCGTAGACGGGGTCACTGAAGCTTTCTTT. V gene TRBV12-3 or TRBV12-4 combines with J gene TRBJ1-1; no clear D gene. This CDR3 spans 12 amino acids. Trimming removed 8 bases at V and 4 bases at J, with 11 bases between.

The genes are TRBV10-3 and TRBJ2-1; possible D gene TRBD2, 7 bases. Deletions cut 6 bases from V and 7 bases from J, with 16 bases between. This CDR3 region has 14 residues. Germline V CDR1 and CDR2: ENHRY, SYGVKD. The CDR3 protein is CAIRKGGAGNEQFF. The CDR3 DNA is TGTGCCATCAGGAAGGGGGGGGCCGGGAATGAGCAGTTCTTC.

The rearrangement links TRBV30 to TRBJ1-1; TRBD1 is a possible D gene (5 bases). CDR1 GTSNPN and CDR2 SVGIG come from the germline V gene (reference sequence). Trimming took off 3 bases at V and 0 bases at J, with 8 bases between the two ends. This CDR3 has 13 residues. The DNA for the CDR3 is TGTGCCTGGAGGATGACAGTGAACACTGAAGCTTTCTTT. Protein sequence: CAWRMTVNTEAFF.

With regard to this clone: Additional DNA sequences in this sample encode the identical CDR3. This sequence joins TRBV6-5 and TRBJ1-2; D is possibly TRBD1 (6 bases). Trimming removed 3 bases from V and 3 bases from J, with 11 bases in between. The CDR3 covers 14 residues. Germline-derived CDR1 and CDR2 are MNHEY and SVGAGI. The CDR3 DNA sequence: TGTGCCAGCAGTTATTCGGCAGGGGACTATGGCTACACCTTC. Translating it yields CASSYSAGDYGYTF.

V gene TRBV28 combines with J gene TRBJ1-2; D gene uncertain. Germline V lookup: CDR1 MDHEN, CDR2 SYDVKM. This CDR3 is 13 amino acids long. V lost 4 bases and J lost 1, with 7 bases in between. CDR3 sequence reads: CASSSHSNYGYTF. CDR3 sequence (DNA): TGTGCCAGCAGTTCGCACAGTAACTATGGCTACACCTTC.